Listed here are 24 T cell receptor beta chains from one sample, sequenced in a study of blood T cells in healthy people across ages. PCR was performed a second time for about 7 to 11 cycles using a sample-barcoded 5' primer and a J-beta primer mix. A single record per CDR3 protein comes from TCRdb applying MiXCR to the 5' RACE reads. Of roughly 900,000 distinct CDR3 sequences detected, 29% appear once; the ten largest clones hold roughly 17%. The specimen sequenced was blood. All receptors come from a woman older than 75 in good health.

Regarding this clonotype: Just one base apart from a much larger clone, this may be a read error. J is TRBJ2-1 and V is TRBV20-1; TRBD2 matches 11 bases. V dropped 1 base and J dropped 0; count of bases not matched to a gene: 14. Germline CDR1 DFQATT, CDR2 SNEGSKA (reference sequence). The CDR3 extends over 20 amino acids. The CDR3 DNA reads as TGCAGTGCTAGAGTCCGGGCTAGCGGGGGGCTCAGGAGCTCCTACAATGAGCAGTTCTTC. Translated, it gives CSARVRASGGLRSSYNEQFF.

V gene TRBV3-1 combines with J gene TRBJ1-1, with D uncertain. Trimming shortened V by 4 bases and J by 6 bases, and 12 bases separated the two germline ends. The CDR3 sequence is 13 residues long. Germline CDR1 and CDR2: LGHDT and YNNKEL (reference sequence). CDR3 residues: CASSPFSAAEAFF. The CDR3, as DNA: TGTGCCAGCAGCCCATTTTCGGCGGCTGAAGCTTTCTTT.

The rearrangement links TRBV10-3 to TRBJ2-1, with D unclear. The CDR3 is 12 amino acids. The germline gives CDR1 ENHRY, CDR2 SYGVKD. Trimming cost V 2 bases and J 10 bases, with 9 bases left between them. The CDR3, as DNA: TGTGCCATCAGTGAGACGAGCGCGGAGCAGTTCTTC. Translation gives CAISETSAEQFF.

This clonotype was detected ten times or more. The chain joins TRBV7-2 to TRBJ2-1, with D possibly TRBD1 on 6 matching bases. The CDR3 consists of 15 residues. Trimming stripped 4 bases from V and 4 bases from J, with 14 bases between. In germline, CDR1 is SGHTA, CDR2 FQGNSA. Here the CDR3 reads CASSYNWGPYNEQFF. For the CDR3, the DNA is TGTGCCAGCAGCTACAACTGGGGGCCTTACAATGAGCAGTTCTTC.

In its sample, this clonotype was seen a few times. A much larger clone sits a single nucleotide away, making a read error possible. The J gene is TRBJ2-7, the V gene TRBV5-1; D perhaps matches TRBD2 (6 bases). This CDR3 has 13 residues. V was cut by 0 bases and J by 3 bases, with 7 bases left in between. Germline V gene sequence: CDR1 SGHRS, CDR2 YFSETQ. In nucleotides, the CDR3 is TGCGCCAGCAGCTTGGGACTAGACTACGAGCAGTACTTC. This translates into CASSLGLDYEQYF.

This clonotype was counted between two and nine times. A much larger clone lies one base from this, so it may be a read error. The chain links TRBV6-2 or TRBV6-3 to TRBJ2-1; 14 bases fit TRBD2. Gene TRBJ2-7 matches the end of the DNA better, so the J call may be wrong. Germline V gives CDR1 MNHEY, CDR2 SVGEGT. CDR3 length equals 20 residues. The CDR3 coding sequence is TGTGCCAGCAGTGTTCCTTCCGGGACTAGCGGGGGATACGCCTACAATGAGCAGTACTTC. It yields the protein CASSVPSGTSGGYAYNEQYF.

The chain recombines TRBV5-1 with TRBJ2-7; D possibly corresponds to TRBD1 (5 bases). CDR3 length: 13 amino acids. With 5 bases removed from V and 6 bases from J, the gap between germline ends came to 15 bases. The germline gives CDR1 SGHRS, CDR2 YFSETQ. This chain's CDR3 is CASRLGASGEQYF. As DNA, the CDR3 is TGCGCCAGCAGGTTAGGGGCCTCCGGCGAGCAGTACTTC.

This sequence joins TRBV19 and TRBJ2-5; D call uncertain. The CDR3 spans 16 residues. CDR1 LNHDA and CDR2 SQIVND come from the germline V gene (reference sequence). Trimming pared 3 bases from V and 11 bases from J, leaving 25 bases between. CDR3 sequence (DNA): TGTGCCAGTAGTATGGAAGTTTGGATCTCCTACAATGAGCAGTACTTC. Its translation is CASSMEVWISYNEQYF.

Many counts were recorded for this clonotype. The chain links TRBV4-1 to TRBJ2-7; D uncertain. Trimming took off 5 bases at V and 2 bases at J, with 13 bases between the two ends. This CDR3 comprises 14 residues. Looked up from germline, CDR1 is MGHRA and CDR2 is YSYEKL. The CDR3 sequence is CASSYEDPPYEQYF. In DNA form, the CDR3 reads TGCGCCAGCAGCTATGAGGATCCACCCTACGAGCAGTACTTC.

Of note for this clonotype: A junction boundary mismatches the germline segment, possibly from a read error. The rearrangement links TRBV6-6 to TRBJ1-1; D is undetermined. The CDR3 runs to 16 residues. Germline CDR1 MNHNY, CDR2 SVGAGI (reference sequence). The CDR3 nucleotides are TGTGCCAGCAGTTACCACGCTAGGGCACAGAACACTGATGCTTTCTTT. This encodes CASSYHARAQNTDAFF.

This clonotype was counted only a few times. V usage is TRBV2 and J usage is TRBJ1-2; D unclear. CDR3 length: 13 amino acids. Germline values: CDR1 SNHLY, CDR2 FYNNEI. V lost 2 bases and J 4 bases, leaving 8 bases between the germline ends. CDR3 protein: CASSETATYGYTF. The CDR3 coding sequence is TGTGCCAGCAGTGAAACGGCGACCTATGGCTACACCTTC.

This chain links TRBV6-5 with TRBJ1-2, with D possibly TRBD1 on 6 matching bases. The V and J ends lost 6 bases and 2 bases respectively, with 16 bases between them. CDR1 is MNHEY and CDR2 is SVGAGI in the germline V gene. The CDR3 extends over 15 amino acids. The CDR3 sequence: CASREGGGRNYGYTF. DNA for the CDR3: TGTGCCAGCAGGGAGGGGGGAGGTCGGAACTATGGCTACACCTTC.

The sample holds many counts of this clonotype. This chain uses TRBV5-1 with TRBJ2-5; D perhaps matches TRBD1 (6 bases). The CDR3 has 15 residues. The germline V and J ends were trimmed by 4 bases and 5 bases, with 18 bases remaining between them. CDR1 and CDR2 from the germline V gene are SGHRS and YFSETQ. The CDR3 bases are TGCGCCAGCAGCGGGGGATCAGGGGTCCAGGAGACCCAGTACTTC. Protein: CASSGGSGVQETQYF.

This clonotype was counted many times. This rearrangement joins TRBV20-1 to TRBJ2-4, with TRBD2 matching 8 bases. The germline CDR1 and CDR2 sequences are DFQATT and SNEGSKA (reference sequence). V shed 6 bases and J 0 bases; nucleotides not matched to a gene: 7. This CDR3 comprises 15 residues. CDR3 in amino acids: CSARAGGIAKNIQYF. The CDR3 DNA sequence: TGCAGTGCCCGGGCGGGGGGCATAGCCAAAAACATTCAGTACTTC.

The V call is TRBV28, the J call TRBJ2-7, with a weak D call TRBD1 (5 bases). The CDR3 spans 13 residues. Per the germline V gene, CDR1 is MDHEN and CDR2 is SYDVKM. V shed 4 bases and J shed 0 bases, with 7 bases lying between them. The DNA for the CDR3 is TGTGCCAGCAGTTGGGGCAGCTCCTACGAGCAGTACTTC. Translation gives CASSWGSSYEQYF.

A word on this clonotype: Possible read error: a much larger clone is one base away. V is TRBV30 and J is TRBJ2-3; TRBD1 is a possible D gene (6 bases). Germline values: CDR1 GTSNPN, CDR2 SVGIG (reference sequence). The V gene lost 3 bases and the J gene lost 2 bases, with 12 bases spanning the gap. CDR3 length: 14 residues. CDR3 nucleotide sequence: TGTGCCTGGAGGGTTGGGGGCCCCACAGATACGCAGTATTTT. Translation: CAWRVGGPTDTQYF.

The sample holds a few counts of this clonotype. This could be a read error, since a much larger clone is one nucleotide away. The chain couples TRBV7-2 to TRBJ2-1, with D perhaps matching TRBD1 (5 bases). Trimming took off 2 bases at V and 6 bases at J, with 14 bases between the two ends. The CDR3 length is 15 residues. Germline CDR1 and CDR2: SGHTA and FQGNSA. In DNA form, the CDR3 reads TGTGCCAGCAGCTTAATGGCAGGGCTTAGCAATGAGCAGTTCTTC. Protein product: CASSLMAGLSNEQFF.

The gene calls are TRBV20-1 and TRBJ2-3; 7 nucleotides agree with TRBD1. With 3 bases clipped from V and 2 bases from J, the junction kept 11 bases outside the gene matches. Germline CDR1 reads DFQATT; CDR2 reads SNEGSKA (reference sequence). The CDR3 extends over 16 amino acids. The CDR3 here is CSASTPRGWDTDTQYF. For the CDR3, the DNA is TGCAGTGCTAGTACCCCCAGGGGGTGGGACACAGATACGCAGTATTTT.

The chain uses TRBV7-3 and TRBJ2-2; 8 positions match TRBD2. The CDR3 extends over 15 amino acids. With V trimmed by 5 bases and J by 3 bases, 5 bases remained unmatched. Germline V gene data show CDR1 as SGHTA and CDR2 as FQGTGA. CDR3 protein: CASSVGTSDTGELFF. The CDR3, as DNA: TGTGCCAGCAGCGTCGGGACTAGTGACACCGGGGAGCTGTTTTTT.

This chain links TRBV19 with TRBJ2-6; no clear D gene. V gave up 0 bases and J gave up 0 bases, with 15 bases separating them. CDR1 and CDR2 from the germline V gene are LNHDA and SQIVND (reference sequence). The CDR3 is 19 amino acids. CDR3 sequence reads: CASSIDTPSLNSGANVLTF. The CDR3 DNA is TGTGCCAGTAGTATAGATACGCCAAGCCTTAACTCTGGGGCCAACGTCCTGACTTTC.

This clonotype was counted at least ten times. The gene calls are TRBV7-2 and TRBJ2-5; TRBD1 matches at 7 bases. Germline V CDR1 and CDR2: SGHTA, FQGNSA. J lost 5 bases, V lost 0 bases, and 9 bases had no gene match. CDR3 length equals 16 residues. CDR3 protein: CASSLAHKGAQETQYF. CDR3 DNA: TGTGCCAGCAGCTTAGCGCATAAGGGGGCTCAGGAGACCCAGTACTTC.

A note on this clonotype: The junction and the germline gene differ at one end; a read error may be behind it. This rearrangement joins TRBV2 to TRBJ1-6; D unresolved. The CDR3 has 15 residues. The germline V gene encodes CDR1 SNHLY and CDR2 FYNNEI. CDR3 loop: CVSSDVSPNNSPLHF. The DNA of the CDR3 is TGTGTCAGCAGTGATGTGAGCCCAAATAATTCACCCCTCCACTTT.

This clonotype was observed a single time. The chain recombines TRBV20-1 with TRBJ1-3; 9 bases align to TRBD1. Germline CDR1 is DFQATT and CDR2 is SNEGSKA (reference sequence). Trimming removed 6 bases from V and 0 bases from J; junction bases left unmatched: 6. The CDR3 covers 15 residues. CDR3 residues: CSAWTGATSGNTIYF. In DNA form, the CDR3 reads TGCAGTGCGTGGACAGGGGCGACCTCTGGAAACACCATATATTTT.

To note about this clonotype: This may come from a read error, since a much larger clone is one base off. This sequence joins TRBV7-2 and TRBJ1-3; tentatively, D is TRBD1 (6 bases). CDR1 and CDR2 (germline): SGHTA, FQGNSA. This CDR3 region has 15 residues. DNA for the CDR3: TGTGCCAGCAGCTTAAGTTCAGGGGCTGGAAGCACCATATATTTT. Protein: CASSLSSGAGSTIYF.